This T cell receptor beta chain derives from a study of blood T cell repertoires in COVID-19. Study-level information: There were acute and convalescent COVID-19 samples, and they came from the United States, Italy and Spain.

The authors' processing: Reference gene primer amplification in the assay estimated nucleated cell counts. Produced via immunoSEQ multiplex PCR; TCRdb's table is partial and in-frame only. The V and J calls and clone size come from that table; D and trimming were worked out from the DNA. The sample shows about 200,000 clones, approximately 79% of them seen only once. This receptor was obtained from a woman aged 55-70 years with acute COVID-19. The sample consisted of PBMCs or T cells enriched from blood (not recorded which).

The CDR3 here is CASSESQGGGNYGYTF. For the CDR3, the DNA is TGTGCCAGCAGTGAATCCCAAGGAGGAGGAAACTATGGCTACACCTTC. This chain joins TRBV2 and TRBJ1-2; D uncertain. The CDR3 runs 16 residues. V was pared by 2 bases and J by 2 bases, with 15 bases between. Germline V lookup: CDR1 SNHLY, CDR2 FYNNEI.